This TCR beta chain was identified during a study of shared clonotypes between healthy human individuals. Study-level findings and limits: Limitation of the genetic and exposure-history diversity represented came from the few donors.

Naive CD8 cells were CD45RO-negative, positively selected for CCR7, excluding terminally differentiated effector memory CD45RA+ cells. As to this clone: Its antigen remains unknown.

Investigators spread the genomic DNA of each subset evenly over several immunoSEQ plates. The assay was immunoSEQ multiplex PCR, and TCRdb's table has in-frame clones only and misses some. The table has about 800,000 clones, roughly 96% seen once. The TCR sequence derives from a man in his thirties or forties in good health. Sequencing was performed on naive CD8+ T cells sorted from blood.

CDR3 coding DNA: TGTGCCAGCCGGGGGGTTAACTATGGCTACACCTTC. Translation: CASRGVNYGYTF. This chain joins TRBV25-1 and TRBJ1-2; maybe TRBD1 (5 bases). Germline CDR1 and CDR2: MGHDK and SYGVNS. V was trimmed by 8 bases and J by 1 base, leaving 8 bases between them. The CDR3 runs 12 residues.